Listed here are 3 T cell receptor beta chains from one sample, sequenced in a study of T cell responses to AZD1222 COVID-19 vaccine. The protocol was immunoSEQ multiplex PCR, while the TCRdb copy is restricted to in-frame clones and leaves out a portion. Among around 69,000 clones listed, less than 90% were seen once. Sample: peripheral blood, taken on day 0 of AZD1222 vaccination. The receptors come from an adult in good health.

This rearrangement joins TRBV12-3 or TRBV12-4 to TRBJ2-4, with 7 bases aligning to TRBD1. This CDR3 comprises 13 residues. The trim removed 6 bases at V and 7 bases at J, leaving 6 bases unmatched. The DNA for the CDR3 is TGTGCCAGCAGACGGGACAGAGGTAACATTCAGTACTTC. Amino acid sequence: CASRRDRGNIQYF.

This clone was picked up a small number of times. The V call is TRBV12-3 or TRBV12-4, the J call TRBJ1-6; D not certain. Between the trimmed V and J ends, which lost 6 bases and 8 bases, there was a span of 11 bases. The CDR3 runs 13 residues. The CDR3 sequence: CASSLNRHSPLHF. CDR3 nucleotides: TGTGCCAGCAGCCTTAACCGCCATTCACCCCTCCACTTT.

The chain employs TRBV11-2 and TRBJ1-2; D is unclear. The CDR3 is 13 residues long. Looked up from germline, CDR1 is SGHAT and CDR2 is FQNNGV. V was pared by 1 base and J by 13 bases, with 16 bases between. The CDR3: CASSLVGARRGTF. In DNA, the CDR3 is TGTGCCAGCAGCTTAGTGGGTGCCCGTCGGGGCACCTTC.